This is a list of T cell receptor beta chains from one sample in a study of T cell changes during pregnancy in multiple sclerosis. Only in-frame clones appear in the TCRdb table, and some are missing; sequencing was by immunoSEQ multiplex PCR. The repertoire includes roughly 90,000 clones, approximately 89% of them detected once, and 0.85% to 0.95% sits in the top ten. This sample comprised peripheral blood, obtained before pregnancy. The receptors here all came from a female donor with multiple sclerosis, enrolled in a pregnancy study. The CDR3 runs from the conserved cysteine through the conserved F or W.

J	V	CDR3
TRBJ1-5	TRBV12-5	CASGKGGRFNQPQHF
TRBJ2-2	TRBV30	CAWSVRTGKEALFF
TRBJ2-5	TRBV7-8	CASSYRPGTSGGEETQYF
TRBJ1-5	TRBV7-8	CASNPLGQGYNQPQHF
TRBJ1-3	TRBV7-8	CASRPGGGNTIYF
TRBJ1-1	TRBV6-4	CASIGPGQENTEAFF
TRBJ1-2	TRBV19	CASRGFEGGYYGYTF
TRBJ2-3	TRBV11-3	CASSLTRGGTQYF
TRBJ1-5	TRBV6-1	CASTATVSNQPQHF
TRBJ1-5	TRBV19	CASSIDRAGQPQHF
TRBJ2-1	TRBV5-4	CASSSRLAARSYNEQFF
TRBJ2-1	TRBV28	CASSPAQEGEQFF
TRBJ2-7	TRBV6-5	CASSYSGGLAYEQYF
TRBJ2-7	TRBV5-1	CASSLDLKEAGQSPYEQYF
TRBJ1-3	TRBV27	CASSYGNTIYF
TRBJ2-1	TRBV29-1	CSAGTSGRSYNEQFF